This TCR beta chain was captured in a study of neurological immune-mediated disorders (dated by TCRdb to the late 2010s). Study-level background: Among the roughly 35 multiple sclerosis patients, relapsing-remitting MS accounted for some 30 and secondary progressive MS accounted for 3. The study compared peripheral blood TCR-beta repertoires of HTLV-I-associated myelopathy (HAM/TSP) patients, multiple sclerosis patients and healthy controls using UMI-based sequencing. The roughly 110 TCR-beta libraries included longitudinal samples, technical triplicates and paired sorted CD4+ and CD8+ T-cell subsets alongside PBMC samples. The cohort included 60 to 75 subjects: about 15 with HAM/TSP, around 35 with multiple sclerosis, and some 20 healthy controls.

In this sample, this clonotype turned up many times. No cognate antigen has been identified for it. No much larger clonotype is one base removed from it; base qualities were not supplied. To synthesize cDNA, template-switch 5'RACE was performed with a primer carrying a 10-nucleotide random unique molecular identifier so that each TCR transcript was tagged. Every sequencing run yielded over 200 million TCR-beta sequences covering 15-18 subjects. The RNeasy kit was used to extract total RNA. Using the KAPA Real-time Library Amplification kit, TCR-beta VDJ regions were amplified with primers for the TCR constant region and the 5'RACE anchor. Sample indexes and Illumina adaptors were added in a first PCR, and a second PCR then increased library yield. After purification with Ampure beads, the TCR product of roughly 650 bp was size-selected on a 2% E-gel SizeSelection system. Before pooling, library quality was assessed on a Bioanalyzer, concentration was determined with Qubit, and library quantification was performed with the Kapa Library Quantification kit. Paired-end 2 x 150 bp sequencing of the libraries was performed on an Illumina HiSeq 2500. To increase sequence diversity, about 23-32% phiX was spiked into each library pool. Turning to the authors' computational methods: The quality-filtered reads were processed with the UMI-based MiGEC pipeline, whose error correction step removed more than 85% of the raw TCR sequences. VDJ genes were aligned to IMGT germline references, and each clonotype was defined by a unique CDR3 amino acid sequence together with V-J genes. Clonal expansion, Shannon diversity and CDR3 relatedness were evaluated with VDJtools (CalcPairwiseDistances, ClusterSamples), while phylogenetic trees were built in CLCbio workbench. Using coefficient-of-variation modelling across technical triplicates, the study counted a clone as expanded if it had at least 8 unique UMIs. The public reads were quality trimmed at Q25 with fastp and then assembled into clones with MiXCR by TCRdb, keeping productive beta chains. Identical CDR3 proteins give one entry, which carries the most common genes and DNA. The V and J calls come from TCRdb's annotation, not from the publication. The sample records approximately 65,000 distinct CDR3 sequences, around 5.1% of which are singletons. The biggest ten clones account for around 6% of the sample.

For the unsorted PBMC libraries, 2 million PBMCs were stored in RNAlater at -80 degrees C until RNA extraction and were used to generate the libraries. Multiple sclerosis patients were enrolled in a US clinical protocol under which disease progression was evaluated by magnetic resonance imaging. Peripheral blood was subjected to Ficoll-Hypaque density gradient centrifugation to isolate PBMCs, which were then cryopreserved in liquid nitrogen. Broad study findings and their caveats: Repertoires from 18 of 34 MS patients were grouped by phylogenetic analysis into a cluster of related CDR3 sequences, suggesting a possible repertoire-level signature. No identical CDR3 amino acid sequences were found to be shared among expanded clones across subjects, suggesting that TCR-beta repertoires were private in all groups. The MS cluster showed no association with clinical or MRI features, and the authors stated that larger cohorts are needed. TCR clonal expansion was highest in HAM/TSP patients and lowest in MS patients, with MS patients falling below even healthy controls.

Sequenced material: PBMCs. This TCR derives from a human donor with multiple sclerosis. The donor label of this sample is uncertain.

The CDR3 sequence is CASSLQEKLFF. The nucleotide sequence reads TGTGCCAGCAGCTTACAGGAAAAACTGTTTTTT. Rearrangement joined TRBV7-9 to TRBJ1-4, with the D gene uncertain. There are 11 amino acids in the CDR3, from cysteine to phenylalanine inclusive. The DNA shown is the 33-base CDR3, in frame from base 1. At the junction V is shortened by 2 bases and J by 8 bases, with 3 bases in between. CDR1 and CDR2 (SEHNR, FQNEAQ) derive from the germline V gene (reference sequence).